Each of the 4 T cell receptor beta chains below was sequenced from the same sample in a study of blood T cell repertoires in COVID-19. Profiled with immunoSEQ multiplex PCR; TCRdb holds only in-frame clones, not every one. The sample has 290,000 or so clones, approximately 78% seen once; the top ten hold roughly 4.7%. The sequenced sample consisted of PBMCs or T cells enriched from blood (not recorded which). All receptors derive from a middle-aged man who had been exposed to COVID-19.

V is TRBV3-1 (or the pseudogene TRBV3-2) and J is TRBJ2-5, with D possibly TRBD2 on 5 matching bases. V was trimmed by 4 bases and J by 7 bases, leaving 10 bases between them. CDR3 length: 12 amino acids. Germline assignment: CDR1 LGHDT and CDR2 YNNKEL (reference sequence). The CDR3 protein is CASSPGVGTQYF. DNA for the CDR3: TGTGCCAGCAGCCCCGGGGTCGGGACCCAGTACTTC.

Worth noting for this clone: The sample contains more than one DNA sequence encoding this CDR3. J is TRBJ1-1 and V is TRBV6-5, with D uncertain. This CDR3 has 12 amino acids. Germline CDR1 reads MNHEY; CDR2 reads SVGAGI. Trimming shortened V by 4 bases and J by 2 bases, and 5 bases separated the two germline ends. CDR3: CASSSINTEAFF. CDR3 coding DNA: TGTGCCAGCAGTTCAATCAACACTGAAGCTTTCTTT.

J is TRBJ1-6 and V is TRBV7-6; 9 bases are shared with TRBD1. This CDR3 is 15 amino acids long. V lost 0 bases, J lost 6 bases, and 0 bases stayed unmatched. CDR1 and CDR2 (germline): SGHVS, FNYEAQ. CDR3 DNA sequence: TGTGCCAGCAGCTTAGCGGGACAGGGTAATTCACCCCTCCACTTT. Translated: CASSLAGQGNSPLHF.

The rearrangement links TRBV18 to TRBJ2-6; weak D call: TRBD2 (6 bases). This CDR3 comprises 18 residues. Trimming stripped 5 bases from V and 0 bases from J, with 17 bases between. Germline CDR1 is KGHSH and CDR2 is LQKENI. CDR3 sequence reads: CASSDFTTGDSGANVLTF. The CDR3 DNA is TGTGCCAGCTCAGATTTTACGACGGGAGACTCTGGGGCCAACGTCCTGACTTTC.